This entry concerns a single TCR beta chain. From germline, CDR1 is SGHDT and CDR2 YYEEEE. CDR3 length: 11 residues. Trimming shortened V by 0 bases and J by 7 bases, and 5 bases separated the two germline ends. These data belong to a study of T cell changes during pregnancy in multiple sclerosis. Profiled with immunoSEQ multiplex PCR; TCRdb holds only in-frame clones, not every one. The sample consists of approximately 70,000 clones, about 90% of them appearing once. The TCR comes from a female donor in good health, enrolled as a control in a pregnancy study. This chain uses TRBV5-6 with TRBJ2-7; no reliable D call. The sample was peripheral blood, taken in the second trimester of pregnancy. DNA for the CDR3: TGTGCCAGCAGCTTGGCCGGGGAGCAGTACTTC. Its translation: CASSLAGEQYF.